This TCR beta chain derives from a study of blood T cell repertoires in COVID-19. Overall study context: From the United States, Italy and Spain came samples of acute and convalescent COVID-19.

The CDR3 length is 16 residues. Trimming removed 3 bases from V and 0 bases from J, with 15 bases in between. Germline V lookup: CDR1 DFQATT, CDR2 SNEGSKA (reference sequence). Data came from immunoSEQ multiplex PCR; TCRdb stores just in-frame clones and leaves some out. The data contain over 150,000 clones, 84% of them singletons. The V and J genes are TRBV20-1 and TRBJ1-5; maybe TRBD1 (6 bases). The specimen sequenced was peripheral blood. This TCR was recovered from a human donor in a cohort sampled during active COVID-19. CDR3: CSASKRAGASNQPQHF. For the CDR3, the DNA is TGCAGTGCTAGTAAGAGGGCAGGGGCTAGCAATCAGCCCCAGCATTTT.